This T cell receptor (beta chain) was recovered during a study of blood T cell repertoires in COVID-19 (dated by TCRdb to between 2020 and 2021). Regarding the research as a whole: Samples from collaborators originated in the United States, Italy and Spain and spanned both the acute and convalescent phases of COVID-19. The material from the prospective study consisted of cDNA or gDNA derived from T cells, B-cell-depleted T cells, or PBMCs. Subjects who had been exposed to COVID-19, were actively infected with it, or had recovered from it provided the deeply sampled blood TCRbeta repertoires that made up the dataset. A freely available public database, intended as a resource for researchers studying the immune response to SARS-CoV-2, is where the repertoires were released. The samples were drawn from the first 160 participants of the ongoing ImmuneRACE study and from over a thousand subjects provided by 6 global collaborators. The sample metadata nearly always contained a de-identified subject ID, COVID-19 status, age in years and sex. HLA class I and class II types, where available, came from metadata supplied by the sample provider rather than from assay-based typing. Beyond this particular receptor, the publication reports: How much clinical and demographic metadata was included differed by source and by participant, and the metadata was provided uncurated.

The immunoSEQ Assay, a bias-controlled multiplex PCR, was used to amplify TCRbeta CDR3 regions from genomic DNA. The paper's data handling went like this. The number of nucleated cells in each sample was estimated by amplification of reference gene primers within the assay. Sequence reads were collapsed and filtered to measure the absolute abundance of every unique TCRbeta CDR3 rearrangement. Productive Simpson clonality was computed per sample as the square root of Simpson's diversity index over productive rearrangements. TCRdb holds this immuneACCESS table with in-frame rearrangements only. Some clones are missing; in checked studies, unresolved V genes explain under half, and the rest has no known cause. The V and J calls and the clone size are those of that table, but D and trimming were determined from the DNA. A total of nearly 350,000 clones appear in this sample, about 86% of them only once. The ten biggest clones cover roughly 3% of the sample.

The junction shows trimming of 2 bases on V and 4 bases on J, and the gene matches do not reach 9 bases of it. CDR1 and CDR2, per the germline V gene, are LGHNA and YSLEER. Taken from cysteine to phenylalanine, the CDR3 has 17 residues. The entry retains the CDR3 DNA only, 51 bases that are in frame from base 1. A note on this clone: The target of this receptor is not known. The input lacks base qualities; no much larger clone sits a single base away.

Collaborating institutions collected whole blood in K2EDTA tubes following their own protocols. For TCRbeta analysis, collaborators shipped samples in one of three forms: frozen whole blood, isolated PBMCs, or DNA extracted from either of those sample types. The sample taken for sequencing was peripheral blood. This sequence originates from a man aged 25-45 years with active or convalescent COVID-19. The rearranged chain carries TRBV4-3 and TRBJ2-2, with 8 bases in between that match TRBD2. The DNA sequence is as follows: TGCGCCAGCAGCCAACTTGGCGGGGGGCCGGTCACCGGGGAGCTGTTTTTT. Its protein reads: CASSQLGGGPVTGELFF.